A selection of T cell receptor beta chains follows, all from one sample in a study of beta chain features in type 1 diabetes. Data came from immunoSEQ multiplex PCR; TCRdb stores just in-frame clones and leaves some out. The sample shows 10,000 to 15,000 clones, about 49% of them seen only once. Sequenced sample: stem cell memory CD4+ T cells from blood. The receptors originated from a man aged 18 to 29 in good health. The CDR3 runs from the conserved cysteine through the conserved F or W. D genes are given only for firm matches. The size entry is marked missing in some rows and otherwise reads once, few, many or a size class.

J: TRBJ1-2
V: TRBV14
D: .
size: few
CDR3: CASSQDEGRGLYGYTF
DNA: TGTGCCAGCAGCCAAGATGAGGGCAGGGGCCTCTATGGCTACACCTTC

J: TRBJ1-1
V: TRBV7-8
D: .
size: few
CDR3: CASSFGRGNTEAFF
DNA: TGTGCCAGCAGCTTCGGTCGAGGGAACACTGAAGCTTTCTTT

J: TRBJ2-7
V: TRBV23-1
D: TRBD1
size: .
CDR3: CASSQPHAHTGGESYEQYF
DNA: TGCGCCAGCAGTCAACCCCATGCGCACACAGGGGGCGAGTCCTACGAGCAGTACTTC

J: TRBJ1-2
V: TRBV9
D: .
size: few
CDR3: CASGGGVRSGYTF
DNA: TGTGCCAGCGGAGGGGGGGTCCGGTCGGGCTACACCTTC

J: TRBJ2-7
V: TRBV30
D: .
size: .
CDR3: CAWSRGAYEQYF
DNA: TGTGCCTGGAGCAGGGGAGCGTACGAGCAGTACTTC

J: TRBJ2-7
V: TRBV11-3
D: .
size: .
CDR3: CASSFSRAAPQYF
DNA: TGTGCCAGCAGCTTCTCCCGAGCGGCGCCGCAGTACTTC

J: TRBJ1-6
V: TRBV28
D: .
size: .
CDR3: CASSLSSGTYNSPLHF
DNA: TGTGCCAGCAGTTTATCGTCGGGGACCTATAATTCACCCCTCCACTTT

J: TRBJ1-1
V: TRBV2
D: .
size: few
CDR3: CASIRDSEAFF
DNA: TGTGCCAGCATTAGAGACAGCGAAGCTTTCTTT

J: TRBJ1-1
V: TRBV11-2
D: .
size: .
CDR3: CASSLVTGGVGTEAFF
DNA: TGTGCCAGCAGCTTAGTAACAGGTGGAGTGGGGACTGAAGCTTTCTTT

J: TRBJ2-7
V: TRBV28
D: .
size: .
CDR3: CASSLGTPYEQYF
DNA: TGTGCCAGCAGTTTGGGGACACCCTACGAGCAGTACTTC

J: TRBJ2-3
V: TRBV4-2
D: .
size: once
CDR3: CASSQDLTSGPDTQYF
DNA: TGTGCCAGCAGCCAAGATTTAACCAGCGGGCCAGATACGCAGTATTTT

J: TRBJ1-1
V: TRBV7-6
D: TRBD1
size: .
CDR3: CASSLAQGAGTEAFF
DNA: TGTGCCAGCAGCTTAGCACAGGGGGCAGGAACTGAAGCTTTCTTT

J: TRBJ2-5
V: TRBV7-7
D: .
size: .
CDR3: CASSLGGVSLETQYF
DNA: TGTGCCAGCAGCTTAGGCGGGGTCAGTCTAGAGACCCAGTACTTC

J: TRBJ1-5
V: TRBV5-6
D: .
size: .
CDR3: CASSLTGSNQPQHF
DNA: TGTGCCAGCAGCCTTACAGGGAGCAATCAGCCCCAGCATTTT

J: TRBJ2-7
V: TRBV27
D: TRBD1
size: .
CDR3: CASDWDRGPHEQYF
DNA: TGTGCCAGCGATTGGGACAGGGGGCCTCACGAGCAGTACTTC

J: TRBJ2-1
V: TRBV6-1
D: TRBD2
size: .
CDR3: CASSEGGLVRNEQFF
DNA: TGTGCCAGCAGTGAAGGAGGACTAGTACGGAATGAGCAGTTCTTC

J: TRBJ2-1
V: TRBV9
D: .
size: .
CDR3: CASSVRTQGQFF
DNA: TGTGCCAGCAGCGTGCGAACTCAGGGGCAGTTCTTC

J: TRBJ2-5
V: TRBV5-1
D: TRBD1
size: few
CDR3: CASSFGQGSETQYF
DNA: TGCGCCAGCAGCTTTGGACAGGGATCGGAGACCCAGTACTTC

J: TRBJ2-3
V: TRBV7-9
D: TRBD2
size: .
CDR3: CASSFSGGAETQYF
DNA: TGTGCCAGCAGCTTTTCCGGGGGGGCCGAGACGCAGTATTTT

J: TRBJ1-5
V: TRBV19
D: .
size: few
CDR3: CASSIDMDRFNQPQHF
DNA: TGTGCCAGTAGTATCGACATGGACAGATTCAATCAGCCCCAGCATTTT

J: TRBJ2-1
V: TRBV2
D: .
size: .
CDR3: CASRVVGNEQFF
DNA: TGTGCCAGCAGGGTAGTCGGCAATGAGCAGTTCTTC

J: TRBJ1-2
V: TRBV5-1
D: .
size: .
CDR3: CASSLGSRYGYTF
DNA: TGCGCCAGCAGCTTGGGAAGCCGCTATGGCTACACCTTC

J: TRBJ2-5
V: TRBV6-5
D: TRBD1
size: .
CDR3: CASSYSGTGWETQYF
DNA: TGTGCCAGCAGTTACTCGGGGACAGGGTGGGAGACCCAGTACTTC

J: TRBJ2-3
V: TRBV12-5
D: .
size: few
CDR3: CASGLSRDTQYF
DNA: TGTGCTAGTGGTTTGTCACGGGATACGCAGTATTTT

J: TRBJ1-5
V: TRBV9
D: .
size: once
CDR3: CASSVAPGGPQHF
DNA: TGTGCCAGCAGCGTAGCCCCAGGTGGGCCCCAGCATTTT

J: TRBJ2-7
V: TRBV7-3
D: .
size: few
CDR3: CASSLRWAGLDEQYF
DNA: TGTGCCAGCAGCTTAAGGTGGGCAGGTCTTGACGAGCAGTACTTC

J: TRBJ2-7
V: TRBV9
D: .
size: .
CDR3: CASSVQTGPPYEQYF
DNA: TGTGCCAGCAGCGTCCAGACAGGCCCCCCATACGAGCAGTACTTC

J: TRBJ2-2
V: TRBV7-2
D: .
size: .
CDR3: CASSLMRSSGELFF
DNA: TGTGCCAGCAGCTTAATGAGGTCGTCCGGGGAGCTGTTTTTT

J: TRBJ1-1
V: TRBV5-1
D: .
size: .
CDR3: CASSPGGMNTEAFF
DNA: TGCGCCAGCAGCCCCGGGGGGATGAACACTGAAGCTTTCTTT

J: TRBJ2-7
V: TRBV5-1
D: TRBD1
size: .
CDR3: CASSLTGQGVAYEQYF
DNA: TGCGCCAGCAGCCTTACCGGACAGGGGGTAGCCTACGAGCAGTACTTC

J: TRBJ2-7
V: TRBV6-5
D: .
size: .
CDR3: CASSYTGSRGYEQYF
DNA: TGTGCCAGCAGTTACACCGGGTCCCGGGGCTACGAGCAGTACTTC

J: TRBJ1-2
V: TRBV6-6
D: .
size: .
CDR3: CASSTAGGGYGYTF
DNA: TGTGCCAGCAGTACGGCGGGGGGGGGCTATGGCTACACCTTC

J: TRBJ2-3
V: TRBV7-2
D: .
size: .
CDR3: CASSLRGLIDTQYF
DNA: TGTGCCAGCAGCTTAAGGGGTCTAATAGATACGCAGTATTTT

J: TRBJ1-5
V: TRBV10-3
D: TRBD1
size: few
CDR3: CAISDKGQDRGLDQPQHF
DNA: TGTGCCATCAGTGATAAAGGGCAGGACAGGGGGCTGGATCAGCCCCAGCATTTT

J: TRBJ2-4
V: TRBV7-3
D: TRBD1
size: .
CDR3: CASSTRQGGIQYF
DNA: TGTGCCAGCAGCACCCGACAGGGCGGCATTCAGTACTTC

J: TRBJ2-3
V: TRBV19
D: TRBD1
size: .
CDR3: CASSVPGQSTDTQYF
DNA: TGTGCCAGTAGTGTCCCGGGACAGAGCACAGATACGCAGTATTTT

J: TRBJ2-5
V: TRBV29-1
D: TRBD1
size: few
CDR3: CSVHHRDRGRETQYF
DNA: TGCAGCGTGCATCACCGGGACAGGGGAAGAGAGACCCAGTACTTC

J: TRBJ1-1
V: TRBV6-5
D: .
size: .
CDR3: CASRPSNTAGEAFF
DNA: TGTGCCAGCAGACCCTCTAACACAGCCGGCGAAGCTTTCTTT

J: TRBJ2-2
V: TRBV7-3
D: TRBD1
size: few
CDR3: CASSSRRTGPTGELFF
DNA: TGTGCCAGCAGCTCACGTCGGACAGGCCCCACCGGGGAGCTGTTTTTT